Included here is one TCR beta chain sequence, with context. Antigen: not known. The record originates from a study of shared clonotypes between healthy human individuals. Study in general: Three plates were used per donor for CD4 naive, three for CD4 memory, two for CD8 naive and one for CD8 memory. Overall study results and limits: The generation probabilities recorded for non-shared clonotypes fell below those of clonotypes shared by all four donors. Generally, estimated richness proved larger in naive subsets than it did in memory subsets.

J was trimmed by 4 bases and V by 5 bases; bases with no gene match: 11. The germline V gene has CDR1 LNHNV and CDR2 YYDKDF (reference sequence). The CDR3 totals 16 residues. Evenly divided among several immunoSEQ plates was the genomic DNA of each subset. Profiling relied on immunoSEQ multiplex PCR, and the TCRdb table lists in-frame clones only, not all of them. The sample holds about 2 million clones, about 95% seen once. In the naive CD8 group, cells lacked CD45RO and were positively selected for CCR7, so terminally differentiated effector memory CD45RA+ cells were left out. Sequencing used naive CD8+ T cells sorted from blood. The V call is TRBV15, the J call TRBJ1-5; TRBD1 aligns across 7 bases. The clonotype was recovered from a man younger than 35 in good health. The CDR3 loop is CATSGPGGWSNQPQHF. The CDR3 nucleotides are TGTGCCACCAGCGGGCCAGGGGGGTGGTCAAATCAGCCCCAGCATTTT.